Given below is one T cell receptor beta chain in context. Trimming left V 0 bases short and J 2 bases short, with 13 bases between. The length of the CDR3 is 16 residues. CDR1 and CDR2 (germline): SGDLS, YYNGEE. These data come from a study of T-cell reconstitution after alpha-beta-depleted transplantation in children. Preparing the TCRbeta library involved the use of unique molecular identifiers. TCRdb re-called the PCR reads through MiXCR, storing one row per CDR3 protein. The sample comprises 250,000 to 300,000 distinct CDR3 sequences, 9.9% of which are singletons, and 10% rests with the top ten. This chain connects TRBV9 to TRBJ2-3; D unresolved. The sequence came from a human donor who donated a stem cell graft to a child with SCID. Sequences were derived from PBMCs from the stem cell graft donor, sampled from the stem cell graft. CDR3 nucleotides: TGTGCCAGCAGCGTAGAGATAGTAGGAGTCACAGATACGCAGTATTTT. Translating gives CASSVEIVGVTDTQYF. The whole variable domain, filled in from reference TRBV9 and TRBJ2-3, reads DSGVTQTPKHLITATGQRVTLRCSPRSGDLSVYWYQQSLDQGLQFLIQYYNGEERAKGNILERFSAQQFPDLHSELNLSSLELGDSALYFCASSVEIVGVTDTQYFGPGTRLTVL.